This TCR beta chain was obtained from a study of regulatory T cells in long-lasting Graves disease. Notes on the study in general: It was peripheral blood alone, not thyroid tissue, that was studied.

Researchers made TCR beta libraries by using iRepertoire HTBI primers and running Arm-PCR on CDR3 regions. TCRdb independently ran MiXCR on the multiplex PCR reads; one entry per CDR3 protein. This sample has hundreds of thousands of distinct CDR3 sequences, with about 16% found just once. The time point was: newly diagnosed GD, antithyroid drugs for less than 3 months. Extracted RNA from PBMCs served as the source of the TCR library. The CDR3 extends over 17 amino acids. The ends lost 1 base at V and 5 bases at J; junction bases unmatched: 9. Germline CDR1 and CDR2: MGHRA and YSYEKL. For this clonotype: No antigen is known for it.

The same data also went into a second study, on T cells in Graves' hyperthyroidism and ophthalmopathy. From that study: Exclusions: uncontrolled infection, other autoimmune disease, pregnancy, lactation. Appearing also in blood were most of the thyroid clonotypes expanded above 0.001.

This clonotype was obtained from a woman between 40 and 65 years old with Graves disease. The chain couples TRBV4-1 to TRBJ2-7, with 12 bases lining up with TRBD2. The input for sequencing was peripheral blood mononuclear cells (PBMCs), taken at new diagnosis, from a patient treated with antithyroid drugs. The CDR3 coding sequence is TGCGCCAGCAGCCAAGGCATGGCTAGCGGGGGGGACAACGAGCAGTACTTC. Protein sequence: CASSQGMASGGDNEQYF.